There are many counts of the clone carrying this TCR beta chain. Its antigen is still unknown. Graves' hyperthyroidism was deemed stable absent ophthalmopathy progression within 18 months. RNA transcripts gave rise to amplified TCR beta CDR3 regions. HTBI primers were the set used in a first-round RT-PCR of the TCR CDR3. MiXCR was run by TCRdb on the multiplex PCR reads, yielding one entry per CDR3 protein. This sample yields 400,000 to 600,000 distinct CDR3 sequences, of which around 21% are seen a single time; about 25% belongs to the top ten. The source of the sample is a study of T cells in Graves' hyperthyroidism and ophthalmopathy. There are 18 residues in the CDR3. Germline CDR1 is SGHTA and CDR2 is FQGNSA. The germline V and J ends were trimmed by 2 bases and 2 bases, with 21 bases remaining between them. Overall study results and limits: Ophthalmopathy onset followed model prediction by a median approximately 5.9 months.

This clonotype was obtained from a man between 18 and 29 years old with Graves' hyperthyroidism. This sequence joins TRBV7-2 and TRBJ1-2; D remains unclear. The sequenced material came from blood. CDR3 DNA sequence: TGTGCCAGCAGCTTACGCCGGCATTCGCACAGCGACAACTATGGCTACACCTTC. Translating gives CASSLRRHSHSDNYGYTF.